The 27 T cell receptor beta chains below were found in one sample sequenced in a study of vaccination effects on CD4 cells after COVID-19. No antigen has been assigned to these receptors. The repertoire was sequenced with immunoSEQ multiplex PCR; TCRdb's copy has only in-frame clones and lacks some. The repertoire holds around 49,000 clones, with roughly 65% as singletons. Sequencing in the ViraFEST assay came after antigen-specific CD4+ T cells had been expanded with viral peptide pools, which were used to stimulate PBMC. At the end of roughly ten days of culture, CD4+ T cells were isolated. Documented for the person is a PCR-confirmed SARS-CoV-2 infection occurring between March and December 2020. The sequenced sample was CD4+ T cells from PBMCs cultured with a peptide pool, obtained before COVID-19 vaccination. These receptor sequences come from a human donor who had a prior SARS-CoV-2 infection.

The rearrangement links TRBV6-1 to TRBJ1-2, with 7 bases matching TRBD1. Germline V lookup: CDR1 MNHNS, CDR2 SASEGT. This CDR3 has 16 residues. V shed 3 bases, J shed 3 bases, and the junction held 10 bases outside the gene matches. CDR3 loop: CASSDRGKFWDYGYTF. The DNA for the CDR3 is TGTGCCAGCAGTGACAGGGGGAAGTTCTGGGACTATGGCTACACCTTC.

The V and J genes are TRBV5-1 and TRBJ2-3; TRBD2 matches at 8 bases. Looked up from germline, CDR1 is SGHRS and CDR2 is YFSETQ. After removal of 0 bases from V and 1 base from J, the junction contained 7 bases not matched to a gene. The CDR3 runs to 17 residues. The CDR3 region is CASSLGRGAQGTDTQYF. The DNA of the CDR3 is TGCGCCAGCAGCTTGGGGCGGGGGGCGCAAGGCACAGATACGCAGTATTTT.

The gene calls are TRBV5-1 and TRBJ1-4; D is unclear. The germline CDR1 and CDR2 sequences are SGHRS and YFSETQ. The CDR3 loop spans 15 amino acids. Trimming cost V 0 bases and J 5 bases, with 11 bases left between them. The CDR3 nucleotides are TGCGCCAGCAGCTTGGATGGGGTGAAAAATGAAAAACTGTTTTTT. Translating it yields CASSLDGVKNEKLFF.

This chain uses TRBV3-1 (or the pseudogene TRBV3-2) with TRBJ1-2; TRBD1 matches 7 bases. After removal of 7 bases from V and 5 bases from J, the junction contained 7 bases not matched to a gene. Germline CDR1 is LGHDT and CDR2 is YNNKEL (reference sequence). This CDR3 has 13 amino acids. CDR3 region: CASTGTAGYGYTF. The DNA of the CDR3 is TGTGCCAGCACAGGGACAGCGGGATATGGCTACACCTTC.

The V gene is TRBV2, the J gene TRBJ1-5; possible D gene TRBD1, 6 bases. Trimming removed 6 bases at V and 0 bases at J, with 12 bases between. The CDR3 is made up of 15 amino acids. Germline CDR1 is SNHLY and CDR2 is FYNNEI. Here the CDR3 reads CASRGGRYSNQPQHF. DNA for the CDR3: TGTGCCAGCAGGGGGGGCCGCTATAGCAATCAGCCCCAGCATTTT.

The sample holds a few counts of this clone. The chain uses TRBV6-1 and TRBJ1-4; D not certain. CDR1 and CDR2 (germline): MNHNS, SASEGT. The germline V and J ends were trimmed by 0 bases and 5 bases, with 13 bases remaining between them. This CDR3 has 16 amino acids. The CDR3 here is CASSEAQSASNEKLFF. In nucleotides, the CDR3 is TGTGCCAGCAGTGAAGCTCAGTCAGCTTCAAATGAAAAACTGTTTTTT.

V usage is TRBV7-9 and J usage is TRBJ1-2; 8 bases map to TRBD1. Germline V gene lookup returns CDR1 SEHNR and CDR2 FQNEAQ (reference sequence). Trimming took 5 bases from V and 1 from J; bases not matched to a gene: 3. CDR3 length equals 14 residues. The chain's CDR3 is CASSTGQGNYGYTF. The CDR3 coding sequence is TGTGCCAGCAGCACCGGACAGGGTAACTATGGCTACACCTTC.

The chain uses TRBV2 and TRBJ2-5; TRBD1 might be the D (6 bases). CDR3 length: 13 amino acids. The germline V and J ends were trimmed by 11 bases and 2 bases, with 15 bases remaining between them. From germline, CDR1 is SNHLY and CDR2 FYNNEI. CDR3 loop: CAGNTGLQETQYF. The DNA for the CDR3 is TGTGCCGGCAATACAGGGTTACAAGAGACCCAGTACTTC.

The chain recombines TRBV7-8 with TRBJ2-1; TRBD2 is a possible D gene (6 bases). CDR3 size: 16 residues. The germline gives CDR1 SGHVS, CDR2 FQNEAQ. The V gene lost 5 bases and the J gene lost 5 bases, with 19 bases spanning the gap. The chain's CDR3 is CASSPPGLASNNEQFF. CDR3 coding DNA: TGTGCCAGCAGCCCTCCGGGCCTAGCGAGCAACAATGAGCAGTTCTTC.

This chain connects TRBV5-4 to TRBJ2-1; 10 bases map to TRBD2. The CDR3 runs to 16 residues. Per the germline V gene, CDR1 is SGHNT and CDR2 is YYREEE (reference sequence). Trimming took 1 base from V and 7 from J; bases not matched to a gene: 8. CDR3 protein: CASSLYSGRARNEQFF. The CDR3 nucleotides are TGTGCCAGCAGCTTGTACAGCGGGAGGGCCCGGAATGAGCAGTTCTTC.

The chain carries TRBV14 and TRBJ2-3, with TRBD2 matching 7 bases. This CDR3 comprises 15 residues. CDR1 SGHDN and CDR2 FVKESK come from the germline V gene. The J segment lost 0 bases and the V segment lost 1 base, leaving 1 base of the junction unmatched. CDR3 bases: TGTGCCAGCAGCCAAGCTAGCGGTAGCACAGATACGCAGTATTTT. Protein: CASSQASGSTDTQYF.

This clone appeared a few times. The chain links TRBV9 to TRBJ2-4; TRBD2 matches at 7 bases. The CDR3 length is 14 residues. V was clipped by 0 bases and J by 7 bases; unmatched bases: 4. Germline V gene data show CDR1 as SGDLS and CDR2 as YYNGEE. The CDR3 reads CASSVGGGMNIQYF. In nucleotides, the CDR3 is TGTGCCAGCAGCGTAGGGGGGGGGATGAACATTCAGTACTTC.

The CDR3 is CASSLRGRGEKLFF. CDR3 nucleotides: TGTGCCAGCAGTTTAAGGGGTCGCGGTGAAAAACTGTTTTTT. V is TRBV27 and J is TRBJ1-4; perhaps TRBD1 as D (5 bases). The CDR3 sequence is 14 residues long. Germline V gene lookup returns CDR1 MNHEY and CDR2 SMNVEV (reference sequence). Trimming took 2 bases from V and 7 from J, leaving 11 bases between them.

The CDR3 sequence: CASSSGTSGYTDTQYF. The CDR3 nucleotides are TGTGCCAGCAGCTCAGGGACTAGCGGATACACAGATACGCAGTATTTT. The chain is built from TRBV4-2 and TRBJ2-3, with 11 positions matching TRBD2. V lost 5 bases, J lost 2 bases, and 6 bases stayed unmatched. Germline CDR1 is LGHNA and CDR2 is YNFKEQ. This CDR3 is 16 amino acids long.

The rearrangement joins TRBV7-2 to TRBJ2-7, with 15 bases fitting TRBD2. The CDR3 covers 16 residues. Germline lookup yields CDR1 SGHTA and CDR2 FQGNSA. V dropped 3 bases and J dropped 4; count of bases not matched to a gene: 4. This chain's CDR3 is CASSLGGLAGGYEQYF. CDR3 DNA sequence: TGTGCCAGCAGCTTGGGTGGACTAGCGGGAGGGTACGAGCAGTACTTC.

This clone was seen more than once but under ten times. The chain carries TRBV7-9 and TRBJ1-6; possible D gene TRBD1, 6 bases. The V and J ends lost 4 bases and 4 bases respectively, with 8 bases between them. Germline values: CDR1 SEHNR, CDR2 FQNEAQ (reference sequence). The CDR3 is 14 amino acids. CDR3 sequence reads: CASSSTGYNSPLHF. CDR3 coding DNA: TGTGCCAGCAGCTCGACAGGATATAATTCACCCCTCCACTTT.

This clone was picked up a small number of times. The chain employs TRBV5-4 and TRBJ2-3; D is possibly TRBD1 (6 bases). Germline V gene data show CDR1 as SGHNT and CDR2 as YYREEE (reference sequence). With 4 bases removed from V and 0 bases from J, the gap between germline ends came to 12 bases. This CDR3 spans 15 amino acids. This CDR3 is CASSQGGSSTDTQYF. The CDR3 bases are TGTGCCAGCAGCCAAGGGGGTTCTAGCACAGATACGCAGTATTTT. The whole variable domain, remainder taken from reference TRBV5-4 and TRBJ2-3, is ETGVTQSPTHLIKTRGQQVTLRCSSQSGHNTVSWYQQALGQGPQFIFQYYREEENGRGNFPPRFSGLQFPNYSSELNVNALELDDSALYLCASSQGGSSTDTQYFGPGTRLTVL.

This chain connects TRBV12-3 or TRBV12-4 to TRBJ2-5; 11 nucleotides align to TRBD1. The V segment lost 6 bases and the J segment 5 bases; nucleotides outside the gene matches: 2. This CDR3 is 13 amino acids long. The CDR3 region is CASRGTGGETQYF. CDR3 bases: TGTGCCAGCAGGGGGACAGGGGGGGAGACCCAGTACTTC.

V and J are TRBV5-4 and TRBJ2-7; 11 bases align to TRBD2. Germline assignment: CDR1 SGHNT and CDR2 YYREEE (reference sequence). V was clipped by 2 bases and J by 4 bases; unmatched bases: 5. The CDR3 totals 15 residues. CDR3 DNA sequence: TGTGCCAGCAGCTTACCGACTAGCGGGATTTACGAGCAGTACTTC. Its protein is CASSLPTSGIYEQYF.

The rearrangement uses TRBV5-4 and TRBJ1-5; no clear D. V was shortened by 5 bases and J by 5 bases, with 8 bases between the two germline ends. The germline V gene has CDR1 SGHNT and CDR2 YYREEE (reference sequence). The CDR3 has 12 amino acids. DNA of the CDR3: TGTGCCAGCAGTATTGAAGATCAGCCCCAGCATTTT. It yields the protein CASSIEDQPQHF.

This chain uses TRBV19 with TRBJ2-4, with 15 positions matching TRBD2. There are 15 residues in the CDR3. CDR1 LNHDA and CDR2 SQIVND come from the germline V gene (reference sequence). With V trimmed by 4 bases and J by 13 bases, 8 bases remained unmatched. DNA for the CDR3: TGTGCCAGTAGTACTCATCGGACTAGCGGGAGGGCCCAGTACTTC. It specifies CASSTHRTSGRAQYF.

This clone came up a few times. CDR3 coding DNA: TGTGCCAGCAGCTTAGATCTGGGGACTCCTCCCTACGAGCAGTACTTC. This codes for CASSLDLGTPPYEQYF. The chain links TRBV11-1 to TRBJ2-7; possible D gene TRBD2, 6 bases. Between the trimmed V and J ends, which lost 1 base and 2 bases, there was a span of 15 bases. This CDR3 has 16 amino acids. Germline loops: CDR1 SGHAT, CDR2 FQDESV (reference sequence).

This chain links TRBV7-2 with TRBJ2-1, with D unclear. The V end was cut by 7 bases, the J end by 0 bases, with 13 bases between. Germline values: CDR1 SGHTA, CDR2 FQGNSA. The CDR3 loop spans 15 amino acids. The CDR3 DNA sequence: TGTGCCAGCAAGTTGCGGTCTAGCTCCTACAATGAGCAGTTCTTC. This encodes CASKLRSSSYNEQFF.

The CDR3: CASSGRGVVGLYNTQYF. The CDR3 nucleotides read TGTGCCAGCAGTGGTCGAGGTGTTGTTGGGCTGTACAATACGCAGTATTTT. The chain employs TRBV6-1 and TRBJ2-3, with D hard to call. Deletions cut 4 bases from V and 7 bases from J, with 24 bases between. Germline loops: CDR1 MNHNS, CDR2 SASEGT. The CDR3 consists of 17 residues.

This chain links TRBV18 with TRBJ2-5; D is unresolved. This CDR3 spans 14 amino acids. V lost 2 bases to trimming and J lost 1 base, with 8 bases between them. Germline V gives CDR1 KGHSH, CDR2 LQKENI. The CDR3 region is CASSPGQIQETQYF. The CDR3 DNA reads as TGTGCCAGCTCACCAGGGCAAATCCAAGAGACCCAGTACTTC.

The V and J genes are TRBV5-4 and TRBJ1-6; 7 positions agree with TRBD1. CDR1 is SGHNT, CDR2 YYREEE, per germline (reference sequence). V lost 0 bases, J lost 4 bases, and 4 bases stayed unmatched. The CDR3 is 16 amino acids. The CDR3 coding sequence is TGTGCCAGCAGCTTGGAGGGGGCGTCATATAATTCACCCCTCCACTTT. Residues: CASSLEGASYNSPLHF. Variable domain in full (rest from reference TRBV5-4 and TRBJ1-6): ETGVTQSPTHLIKTRGQQVTLRCSSQSGHNTVSWYQQALGQGPQFIFQYYREEENGRGNFPPRFSGLQFPNYSSELNVNALELDDSALYLCASSLEGASYNSPLHFGNGTRLTVT.

In the case of this clone: At one end the junction does not follow the germline gene, possibly because of a read error. The V and J genes are TRBV7-9 and TRBJ2-4; 8 nucleotides line up with TRBD2. This CDR3 has 15 residues. Germline CDR1 is SEHNR and CDR2 is FQNEAQ (reference sequence). The DNA for the CDR3 is TGTGCCAGCAGCTCCCCGGGGACTAGGGCAAACATTCAGTACTTT. Translating gives CASSSPGTRANIQYF.